This T cell receptor (beta chain) was found in a study of cytomegalovirus exposure and HLA in healthy donors. Findings and limits, study-wide: In an earlier analysis, productive rearrangement rates for most beta V segments clustered near 87% or 30%. Sequencing artifact likely explains a cluster of highly shared sequence variants.

Germline CDR1 reads SGDLS; CDR2 reads YYNGEE. J lost 5 bases, V lost 0 bases, and 3 bases had no gene match. The CDR3 runs 15 residues. It was healthy bone marrow donors who served as donors. Regarding this clone: Its target is unknown.

13 Jbeta primers and 60 Vbeta primers were used for the PCR. Profiled with immunoSEQ multiplex PCR; TCRdb holds only in-frame clones, not every one. The sample consists of 160,000 or so clones, around 88% of them appearing once. Input material: PBMCs. This sequence joins TRBV9 and TRBJ2-2; 8 bases match TRBD2. The sequence came from a woman aged 18 to 35 in good health and CMV-seronegative. CDR3 protein: CASSVAGLGTGELFF. The CDR3, as DNA: TGTGCCAGCAGCGTAGCGGGACTAGGAACCGGGGAGCTGTTTTTT. Looking up the rest from reference TRBV9 and TRBJ2-2 gives the full variable domain: DSGVTQTPKHLITATGQRVTLRCSPRSGDLSVYWYQQSLDQGLQFLIQYYNGEERAKGNILERFSAQQFPDLHSELNLSSLELGDSALYFCASSVAGLGTGELFFGEGSRLTVL.